This T cell receptor beta chain was sequenced in a study of beta chain features in type 1 diabetes. This clone was observed a few times. Its antigen is unidentified. Findings and caveats of the study: Insertions at VDJ junctions were less frequent in type 1 diabetes patients. These patients also deleted more nucleotides at the same junctions.

CDR3 length: 16 amino acids. J lost 0 bases, V lost 4 bases, and 8 bases had no gene match. CDR1 is SGHNT, CDR2 YYREEE, per germline (reference sequence). Sequencing targeted expressed TCRB transcripts, as all isolated RNA had been reverse transcribed. Generated by immunoSEQ multiplex PCR, the TCRdb table keeps only in-frame clones and is missing some. The sample has some 900,000 clones; roughly 17% are singletons. This clonotype was sampled from a woman aged 18-29 years in good health. Sequencing was carried out using naive CD4+ T cells from blood. V is TRBV5-4 and J is TRBJ2-3; 7 bases fit TRBD1. The CDR3 region is CASSPRGPLSTDTQYF. CDR3 DNA: TGTGCCAGCAGCCCGAGGGGGCCTCTTAGCACAGATACGCAGTATTTT.